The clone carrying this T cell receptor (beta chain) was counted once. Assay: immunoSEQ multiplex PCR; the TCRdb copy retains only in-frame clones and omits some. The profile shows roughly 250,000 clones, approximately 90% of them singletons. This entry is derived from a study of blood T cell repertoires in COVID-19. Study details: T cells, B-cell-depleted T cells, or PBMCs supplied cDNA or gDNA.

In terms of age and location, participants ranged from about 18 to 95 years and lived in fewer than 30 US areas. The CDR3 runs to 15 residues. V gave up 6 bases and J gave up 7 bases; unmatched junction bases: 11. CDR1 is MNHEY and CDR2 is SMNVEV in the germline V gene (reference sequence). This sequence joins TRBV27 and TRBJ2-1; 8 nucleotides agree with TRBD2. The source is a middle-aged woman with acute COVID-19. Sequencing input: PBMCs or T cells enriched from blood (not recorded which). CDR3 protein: CASSPRPGGPNEQFF. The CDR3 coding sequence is TGTGCCAGCAGCCCCAGGCCGGGGGGGCCTAATGAGCAGTTCTTC.